This T cell receptor beta chain derives from a study of shared clonotypes between healthy human individuals. Findings and caveats of the study: In general, naive subsets displayed greater estimated richness than memory subsets did.

The CDR3 length is 15 residues. Germline CDR1 is WSHSY and CDR2 is SAAADI. Trimming removed 0 bases from V and 1 base from J; junction bases left unmatched: 1. Regarding this clone: The antigen is not known.

Splitting the CD4+ cells yielded a CD45RA+ naive subset and a CD45RA-negative memory subset. Only in-frame clones appear in the TCRdb table, and some are missing; sequencing was by immunoSEQ multiplex PCR. The sample consists of about 2 million clones, 95% of them appearing once. This chain joins TRBV10-2 and TRBJ2-3, with 7 bases fitting TRBD2. The material sequenced was naive CD4+ T cells sorted from blood. Regarding subset: CD45RA+ positively selected. The source is a man aged 18 to 35 in good health. In nucleotides, the CDR3 is TGCGCCAGCAGTGAGTCCGCGGGGGGCACAGATACGCAGTATTTT. The encoded protein is CASSESAGGTDTQYF.